Each of the 22 T cell receptor beta chains below was sequenced from the same sample in a study of control samples from healthy donors and cancer patients. Method: immunoSEQ multiplex PCR; TCRdb's copy keeps in-frame clones and lacks some. The table includes more than 70,000 clones, approximately 89% detected once. Sequenced sample: PBMCs. The receptors stem from a man in his 60s with lung cancer.

The chain links TRBV25-1 to TRBJ1-2, with D perhaps matching TRBD1 (5 bases). Germline values: CDR1 MGHDK, CDR2 SYGVNS. V shed 3 bases and J shed 5 bases, with 10 bases lying between them. This CDR3 comprises 13 residues. CDR3 protein: CASSDGARYGYTF. CDR3 DNA sequence: TGTGCCAGCAGTGACGGGGCTAGATATGGCTACACCTTC.

This clone has more than one count but fewer than ten. The chain uses TRBV7-6 and TRBJ2-2; the match to TRBD1 covers 8 bases. The CDR3 runs to 15 residues. Trimming cost V 5 bases and J 4 bases; bases outside gene matches: 6. The V gene's germline CDR1 is SGHVS and CDR2 FNYEAQ. CDR3 protein: CASSRGQGGTGELFF. Here the CDR3 DNA reads TGTGCCAGCAGCCGAGGACAGGGTGGCACCGGGGAGCTGTTTTTT.

The chain combines TRBV5-1 with TRBJ2-2, with a weak D call TRBD1 (6 bases). Germline CDR1 reads SGHRS; CDR2 reads YFSETQ. The CDR3 length is 15 residues. V was trimmed by 5 bases and J by 7 bases, leaving 18 bases between them. CDR3: CASSLITGYGGELFF. The CDR3 DNA reads TGCGCCAGCAGTTTGATTACAGGGTACGGCGGGGAGCTGTTTTTT.

The gene calls are TRBV21-1 and TRBJ2-7; the table's D call TRBD1 went unverified against the DNA. TRBV21-1 is a pseudogene locus. This CDR3 comprises 19 residues. CDR3 loop: CASSNHRGSLALGRREQYF. DNA of the CDR3: TGTGCCAGCAGCAATCACAGGGGTTCACTCGCTCTCGGCCGGAGGGAGCAGTACTTC.

This rearrangement joins TRBV13 to TRBJ2-5; the D is unclear. V lost 2 bases, J lost 5 bases, and 3 bases lay in between. Germline V gene data show CDR1 as PRHDT and CDR2 as FYEKMQ (reference sequence). The CDR3 totals 11 residues. The CDR3 is CASSLRETQYF. CDR3 coding DNA: TGTGCCAGCAGCTTAAGGGAGACCCAGTACTTC.

About this clone itself: Other DNA sequences in the same sample also yield this CDR3. The CDR3 sequence: CASGWGGQGVGYTF. In nucleotides, the CDR3 is TGTGCTAGTGGTTGGGGGGGACAGGGAGTCGGCTACACCTTC. V gene TRBV12-5 combines with J gene TRBJ1-2; 9 bases line up with TRBD1. The CDR3 is made up of 14 amino acids. V shed 4 bases and J 8 bases; nucleotides not matched to a gene: 8. Germline V lookup: CDR1 LGHNT, CDR2 FRNRAP.

The chain is built from TRBV10-3 and TRBJ2-5, with D possibly TRBD2 on 7 matching bases. The germline V gene has CDR1 ENHRY and CDR2 SYGVKD. The V end was cut by 10 bases, the J end by 2 bases, with 17 bases between. This CDR3 is 14 amino acids long. In DNA form, the CDR3 reads TGTGCCACCAGAGCGGGACACTCACAAGAGACCCAGTACTTC. Encoded protein: CATRAGHSQETQYF.

V usage is TRBV5-1 and J usage is TRBJ2-7; D may correspond to TRBD1 or TRBD2 (5 bases each). V was trimmed by 0 bases and J by 6 bases, leaving 16 bases between them. The CDR3 consists of 15 residues. Germline CDR1 reads SGHRS; CDR2 reads YFSETQ. The CDR3 region has the DNA TGCGCCAGCAGCTTGGGTACGTTCGAGGGGCTCGAGCAGTACGTC. Amino acid sequence: CASSLGTFEGLEQYV.

The CDR3 DNA reads as TGTGCCAGCAGCTTAAAGGGACTAGCGGACGAGCAGTACGTC. Residues: CASSLKGLADEQYV. This chain connects TRBV6-5 to TRBJ2-7, with 11 bases aligning to TRBD2. The CDR3 totals 14 residues. V dropped 6 bases and J dropped 5; count of bases not matched to a gene: 6. Germline-derived CDR1 and CDR2 are MNHEY and SVGAGI.

V and J are TRBV5-1 and TRBJ1-1; D unclear. CDR1 SGHRS and CDR2 YFSETQ come from the germline V gene. The CDR3 sequence is 14 residues long. Trimming took off 1 base at V and 1 base at J, with 8 bases between the two ends. In DNA, the CDR3 is TGCGCCAGCAGCTTGTACTTGCCGAACACTGAAGCTTTCTTT. It encodes CASSLYLPNTEAFF.

This chain joins TRBV9 and TRBJ2-5, with D possibly matching TRBD2 (5 bases). This CDR3 region has 18 residues. CDR1 is SGDLS, CDR2 YYNGEE, per germline. V lost 0 bases, J lost 7 bases, and 25 bases lay in between. The CDR3 region is CASSVGWGRAVSGVTQYF. CDR3 nucleotide sequence: TGTGCCAGCAGCGTAGGATGGGGTAGAGCGGTGTCTGGCGTGACCCAGTACTTC.

This clone was observed a single time. The chain uses TRBV6-4 and TRBJ2-3, with 8 nucleotides matching TRBD1. This CDR3 region has 13 residues. Germline loops: CDR1 MRHNA, CDR2 SNTAGT. The ends lost 8 bases at V and 6 bases at J; junction bases unmatched: 7. This CDR3 is CASGLQGGDTQYF. CDR3 DNA: TGTGCCAGCGGATTACAGGGGGGCGATACGCAGTATTTT.

The chain couples TRBV5-1 to TRBJ1-5; 7 positions agree with TRBD1. CDR1 SGHRS and CDR2 YFSETQ come from the germline V gene. V lost 4 bases, J lost 3 bases, and 7 bases stayed unmatched. The CDR3 loop spans 15 amino acids. The CDR3 bases are TGCGCCAGCAGCCGGTCGGGGACAGACAATCAGCCCCAGCATTTT. Translating gives CASSRSGTDNQPQHF.

The rearrangement links TRBV7-2 to TRBJ2-1; D is possibly TRBD1 (6 bases). The CDR3 is 16 residues long. Germline values: CDR1 SGHTA, CDR2 FQGNSA. The ends were cut back, 2 bases at V and 3 bases at J, with 14 bases in the middle. CDR3 nucleotide sequence: TGTGCCAGCAGCTTAAGACGGGACACCCTCTACAATGAGCAGTTCTTC. Translating gives CASSLRRDTLYNEQFF. The full variable domain, its missing parts supplied by reference TRBV7-2 and TRBJ2-1, is GAGVSQSPSNKVTEKGKDVELRCDPISGHTALYWYRQSLGQGLEFLIYFQGNSAPDKSGLPSDRFSAERTGGSVSTLTIQRTQQEDSAVYLCASSLRRDTLYNEQFFGPGTRLTVL.

This clone was found once. V usage is TRBV19 and J usage is TRBJ1-1; D ambiguous. Trimming left V 7 bases short and J 4 bases short, with 16 bases between. CDR3 length: 14 amino acids. Germline V lookup: CDR1 LNHDA, CDR2 SQIVND (reference sequence). As DNA, the CDR3 is TGTGCCAGTACCCCGGGTTGGGCAGGCACTGAAGCTTTCTTT. It encodes CASTPGWAGTEAFF.

The rearrangement uses TRBV27 and TRBJ1-4; TRBD1 matches 11 bases. The ends lost 1 base at V and 3 bases at J; junction bases unmatched: 4. This CDR3 contains 17 residues. Per germline, CDR1 MNHEY and CDR2 SMNVEV (reference sequence). CDR3 sequence: CASSLFGQGASNEKLFF. The CDR3 DNA reads TGTGCCAGCAGTTTATTTGGACAGGGGGCCTCTAATGAAAAACTGTTTTTT.

The rearrangement links TRBV6-5 to TRBJ2-2; 8 nucleotides agree with TRBD1. There are 14 residues in the CDR3. The germline gives CDR1 MNHEY, CDR2 SVGAGI. Trimming at V came to 8 bases and at J to 1 base, leaving 3 bases not matched to a gene. This CDR3 is CASPTGVNTGELFF. In nucleotides, the CDR3 is TGTGCCAGCCCGACAGGGGTGAACACCGGGGAGCTGTTTTTT.

The V call is TRBV5-6, the J call TRBJ1-5; D is possibly TRBD1 (6 bases). The CDR3 consists of 15 residues. Germline-derived CDR1 and CDR2 are SGHDT and YYEEEE. V shed 4 bases and J shed 5 bases, with 16 bases lying between them. For the CDR3, the DNA is TGTGCCAGCAGCCATCTAGGGGGGCCAGATCAGCCCCAGCATTTT. Translated: CASSHLGGPDQPQHF. Variable domain in full (rest from reference TRBV5-6 and TRBJ1-5): DAGVTQSPTHLIKTRGQQVTLRCSPKSGHDTVSWYQQALGQGPQFIFQYYEEEERQRGNFPDRFSGHQFPNYSSELNVNALLLGDSALYLCASSHLGGPDQPQHFGDGTRLSIL.

The chain is built from TRBV18 and TRBJ2-2, with D possibly matching TRBD1 (6 bases). The CDR3 totals 15 residues. Germline V gene lookup returns CDR1 KGHSH and CDR2 LQKENI. V was shortened by 3 bases and J by 3 bases, with 11 bases between the two germline ends. The CDR3 reads CASSPLQGDTGELFF. The CDR3 DNA is TGTGCCAGCTCACCTTTACAGGGCGACACCGGGGAGCTGTTTTTT.

In this sample, this clone turned up a few times. CDR3 sequence: CASSPGQAGELFF. The CDR3 DNA reads as TGTGCCAGCAGCCCTGGACAGGCCGGGGAGCTGTTTTTT. This chain joins TRBV5-4 and TRBJ2-2, with 7 bases that match TRBD1. With 4 bases clipped from V and 6 bases from J, the junction kept 3 bases outside the gene matches. This CDR3 spans 13 amino acids. Looked up from germline, CDR1 is SGHNT and CDR2 is YYREEE (reference sequence).

This sequence joins TRBV10-3 and TRBJ2-5, with TRBD1 identical over 9 bases. With V trimmed by 7 bases and J by 4 bases, 10 bases remained unmatched. The CDR3 consists of 15 residues. Germline V gene lookup returns CDR1 ENHRY and CDR2 SYGVKD. The CDR3 nucleotides read TGTGCCATCACCTCCGGGACAGGGATGAGAGAGACCCAGTACTTC. It codes for CAITSGTGMRETQYF.

The rearrangement links TRBV5-1 to TRBJ1-1; no clear D gene. The CDR3 has 14 residues. Trimming pared 0 bases from V and 1 base from J, leaving 7 bases between. CDR1 SGHRS and CDR2 YFSETQ come from the germline V gene. For the CDR3, the DNA is TGCGCCAGCAGCTTGGCCGCAGGGAACACTGAAGCTTTCTTT. Translation: CASSLAAGNTEAFF.